This T cell receptor beta chain was recorded in a study of blood T cell repertoires in COVID-19. Study in general: COVID-19 samples, acute and convalescent, were from the United States, Italy and Spain. The analysed material was cDNA or gDNA that came from T cells, B-cell-depleted T cells, or PBMCs.

The CDR3 consists of 14 residues. CDR1 and CDR2 (germline): MNHNY, SVGAGI (reference sequence). The V segment lost 5 bases and the J segment 0 bases; nucleotides outside the gene matches: 3. As handled by the study authors: Counts of nucleated cells, estimated from reference gene primer amplification, were obtained. The repertoire was sequenced with immunoSEQ multiplex PCR; TCRdb's copy has only in-frame clones and lacks some. V, J and clone size are taken as reported in that table, and D and trimming were inferred from the DNA itself. The sample includes about 200,000 clones, about 80% of them seen just once.

The receptor was derived from a human donor with acute or convalescent COVID-19. The donor label of this sample is uncertain. The rearrangement joins TRBV6-6 to TRBJ1-1; 7 nucleotides match TRBD1. The sequencing input was peripheral blood. The CDR3 DNA follows: TGTGCCAGCAGTAGACAGGGACTGAACACTGAAGCTTTCTTT. This encodes CASSRQGLNTEAFF.